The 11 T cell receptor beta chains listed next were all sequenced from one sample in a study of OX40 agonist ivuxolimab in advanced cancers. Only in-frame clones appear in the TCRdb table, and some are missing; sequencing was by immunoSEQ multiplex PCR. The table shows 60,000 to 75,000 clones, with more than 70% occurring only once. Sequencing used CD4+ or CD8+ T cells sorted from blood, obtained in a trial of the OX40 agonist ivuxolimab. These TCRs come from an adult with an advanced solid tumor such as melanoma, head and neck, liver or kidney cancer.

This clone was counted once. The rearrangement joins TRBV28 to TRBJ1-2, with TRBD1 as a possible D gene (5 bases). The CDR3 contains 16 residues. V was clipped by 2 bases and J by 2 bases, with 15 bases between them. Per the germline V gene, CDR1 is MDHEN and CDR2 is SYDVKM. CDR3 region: CASSLRPGGDNYGYTF. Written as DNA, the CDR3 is TGTGCCAGCAGTTTACGCCCGGGGGGAGACAACTATGGCTACACCTTC.

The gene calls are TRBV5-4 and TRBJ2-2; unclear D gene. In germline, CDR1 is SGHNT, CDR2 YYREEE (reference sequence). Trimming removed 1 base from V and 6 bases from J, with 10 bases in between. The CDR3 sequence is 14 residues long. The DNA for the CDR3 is TGTGCCAGCAGCTTGAGGCCAGCCCCCGGGGAGCTGTTTTTT. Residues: CASSLRPAPGELFF.

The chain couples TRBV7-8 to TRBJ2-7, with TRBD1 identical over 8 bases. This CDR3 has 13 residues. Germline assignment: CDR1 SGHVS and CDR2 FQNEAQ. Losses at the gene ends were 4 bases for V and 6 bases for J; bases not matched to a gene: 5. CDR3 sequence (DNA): TGTGCCAGCAGCTCGACAGGGGTTGCCGAGCAGTACTTC. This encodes CASSSTGVAEQYF.

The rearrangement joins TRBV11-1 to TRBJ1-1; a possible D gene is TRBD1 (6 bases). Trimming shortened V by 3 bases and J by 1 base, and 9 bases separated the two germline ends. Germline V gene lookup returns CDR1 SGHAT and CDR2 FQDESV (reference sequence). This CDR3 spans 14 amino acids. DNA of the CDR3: TGTGCCAGCAGCTTTTTACAGGGGAACACTGAAGCTTTCTTT. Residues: CASSFLQGNTEAFF.

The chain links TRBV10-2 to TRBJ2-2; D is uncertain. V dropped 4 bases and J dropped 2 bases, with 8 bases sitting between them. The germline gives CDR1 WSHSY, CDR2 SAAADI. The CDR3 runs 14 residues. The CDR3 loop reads CASSASENTGELFF. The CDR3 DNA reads TGCGCCAGCAGTGCTTCAGAAAACACCGGGGAGCTGTTTTTT.

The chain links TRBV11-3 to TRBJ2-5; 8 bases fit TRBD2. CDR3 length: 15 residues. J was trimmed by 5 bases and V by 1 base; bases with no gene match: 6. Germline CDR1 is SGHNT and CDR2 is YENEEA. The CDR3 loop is CASSLVSSGRETQYF. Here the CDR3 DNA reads TGTGCCAGCAGCTTAGTGTCTAGCGGGCGGGAGACCCAGTACTTC.

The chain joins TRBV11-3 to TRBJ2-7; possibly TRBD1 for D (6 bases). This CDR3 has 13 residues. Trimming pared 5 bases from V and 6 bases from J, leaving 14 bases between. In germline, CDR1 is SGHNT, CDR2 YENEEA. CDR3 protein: CASSILTGPEQYF. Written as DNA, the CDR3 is TGTGCCAGCAGCATACTGACAGGCCCCGAGCAGTACTTC.

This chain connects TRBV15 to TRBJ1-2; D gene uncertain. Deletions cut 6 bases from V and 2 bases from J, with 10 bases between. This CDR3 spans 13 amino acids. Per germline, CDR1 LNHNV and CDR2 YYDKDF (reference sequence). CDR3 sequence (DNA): TGTGCCACCAGACGATCAGGAAACTATGGCTACACCTTC. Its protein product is CATRRSGNYGYTF.

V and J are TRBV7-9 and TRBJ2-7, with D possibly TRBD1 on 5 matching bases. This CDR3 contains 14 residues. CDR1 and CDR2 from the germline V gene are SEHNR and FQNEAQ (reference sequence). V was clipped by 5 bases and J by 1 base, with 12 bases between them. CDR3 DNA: TGTGCCAGCAGCCCAAAGGGGATTTCCTACGAGCAGTACTTC. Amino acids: CASSPKGISYEQYF.

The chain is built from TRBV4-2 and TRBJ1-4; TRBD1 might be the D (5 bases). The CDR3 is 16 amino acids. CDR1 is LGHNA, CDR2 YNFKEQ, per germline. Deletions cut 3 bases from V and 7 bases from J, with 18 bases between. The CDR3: CASSQGHSQGAEKLFF. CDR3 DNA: TGTGCCAGCAGCCAGGGCCACAGCCAAGGGGCTGAAAAACTGTTTTTT.

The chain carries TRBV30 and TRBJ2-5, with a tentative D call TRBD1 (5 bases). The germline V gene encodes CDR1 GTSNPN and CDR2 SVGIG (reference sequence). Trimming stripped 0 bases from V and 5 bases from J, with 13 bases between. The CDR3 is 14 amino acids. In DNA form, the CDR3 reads TGTGCCTGGAGTGTACTTTCAGGGTCCGAGACCCAGTACTTC. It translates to CAWSVLSGSETQYF. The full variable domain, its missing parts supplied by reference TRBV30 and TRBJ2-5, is SQTIHQWPATLVQPVGSPLSLECTVEGTSNPNLYWYRQAAGRGLQLLFYSVGIGQISSEVPQNLSASRPQDRQFILSSKKLLLSDSGFYLCAWSVLSGSETQYFGPGTRLLVL.